This TCR beta chain was sequenced during a study of blood T cells in healthy people across ages (dated by TCRdb to the mid-2010s). Regarding the study in general: In model experiments, roughly one uniquely barcoded TCR beta cDNA molecule per two T cells was captured by template switching. The donors were split into four age groups: young (average around 15 years), middle-aged (roughly 40), aged (roughly 68) and long-lived (roughly 77). The study measured age-related changes in TCR beta repertoire diversity using deep sequencing normalized with unique cDNA molecular identifiers. Using the same blood draw, the study looked at two additional independent replicas of 1 million unique cDNA reads for two donors, one aged 18 to 29 and the other aged 80 or older.

Sequences SNHLY (CDR1) and FYNNEI (CDR2) are obtained from the germline V gene. V gives up 7 bases and J gives up 0 bases, and the segment between their germline ends measures 13 bases. The CDR3 runs 15 amino acids, cysteine and phenylalanine included. The retained sequence is limited to the CDR3, 45 bases, with the frame set at the first base. The library came from 5' RACE. Sequenced on an Illumina HiSeq 2500. The second PCR ran for roughly 7 to 11 cycles and used a J-beta primer mix along with a sample-barcoded 5' primer. A template-switch 5' adaptor carrying 12 random nucleotides introduced a unique molecular identifier onto each TCR beta cDNA molecule. Each sample yielded at least 2.5 million CDR3-containing paired-end reads. The Mint cDNA synthesis kit, primed by a TRBC-specific oligonucleotide, was used to synthesize first-strand cDNA from all RNA. All cDNA was treated with uracil-DNA glycosylase and then went through a first 18-cycle PCR with the universal primers M1SS and BC2_uni_R. Processing in the source paper ran as follows. Normalization of each sample was performed by random selection of 1 million high-quality reads, each carrying a distinct molecular identifier. Reads with shared molecular identifiers were discarded instead of being binned into consensus sequences. MiTCR, with a Q25 quality threshold and the strictest error-elimination algorithm, was used for CDR3 identification, clonotype clustering and error correction. A nonparametric unseen species model with Euler transformation was used to estimate a lower bound on total TCR beta diversity. TCRdb's own reprocessing of the public reads used fastp at Q25 and MiXCR and kept productive beta chains. Rows merge per CDR3 protein into single entries with the most common DNA and genes. The authors' filters were not applied to this entry. For this sample there are nearly 800,000 distinct CDR3 sequences; approximately 25% appear just once. The top ten constitute approximately 4% of the sample.

Notes on this clonotype: Its antigen is unknown. Nothing much larger sits one base from this clone, and base qualities are not available.

Overall results and qualifications from the work: A strong correlation was found between observed TCR beta diversity and the percentage of naive T cells measured by flow cytometry. Observed TCR beta diversity per million T cells fell roughly linearly with age, and a significant reduction was already apparent by age roughly 40. The CMV infection status of donors was not known, potentially confounding age-related changes in expanded clonotypes. Because profiling used bulk unsorted PBMCs, naive and antigen-experienced compartments could not be compared conclusively. The long-lived group showed more naive CD4+ T cells, fewer expanded clones and increased TCR diversity than the aged group, suggesting age selection. Estimates of total diversity based on one million sequenced T cells were regarded as lower bounds and as underestimates.

Donors were 39 systemically healthy Caucasian individuals from Russia aged roughly 6 to 100 years. Each donor gave ten milliliters of peripheral blood, drawn into EDTA-treated Vacutainer tubes. Ficoll-Paque density-gradient centrifugation was used to isolate PBMCs, with at least 6.5 million obtained per sample. Trizol reagent was used to extract total RNA from the PBMCs, yielding at least 6 micrograms per sample. For every donor, an aliquot of PBMCs went through flow cytometry to measure the percentages of naive CD45RAhigh/CD27high T cells. These same records also appear under a second study, on T cells of mothers and their children. According to the second study: Donors were nine systemically healthy Caucasian individuals: three mothers and their six children. cDNA synthesis consumed the entire amount of extracted RNA, loaded at approximately 1.6 ug RNA in each 15 ul reaction. In the second PCR, sample barcodes and 2-4 random nucleotides were introduced via the M1S primer. More than 8 million TCR beta CDR3 reads were obtained from each mother, and roughly 3 million reads were obtained from each child. TCR recombination output is similarly shaped by thymic selection in related and unrelated pairs, with a minor effect exerted by inherited differences. Normalized repertoire overlap in related mother-child pairs was always slightly higher than in unrelated mother-child pairs, but the difference was never significant. No persistent microchimeric T cell clones were found, with a detection sensitivity of around 100 clones per million clonotypes. To look for features that set related mother-child pairs apart from unrelated individuals, the researchers ran deep NGS to compare the TCR beta repertoires of mothers and children. Mothers averaged about 40 +/- 4 years of age and children averaged roughly 11 +/- 4 years. After adapter ligation with NEBNext reagents, the libraries were sequenced on Illumina HiSeq 2000 with 100+100 nt paired-end reads. To prevent cross-contamination, the mother and child libraries were prepared a month apart and were sequenced in separate runs. Between roughly 500,000 and 2,100,000 distinct TCR beta clonotypes were identified per donor. Naive TCR beta clonotypes were estimated from low-frequency clonotypes matched to each donor's FACS-determined naive share, without sorting.

The clonotype comes from a boy younger than 18 in good health. This chain joins TRBV2 to TRBJ2-1; too little of a D gene remains to name it. The sequencing sample was made of blood. The DNA is TGTGCCAGCACCGCGGTACGGACCTCCTACAATGAGCAGTTCTTC. Translated, this is CASTAVRTSYNEQFF. This CDR3, with the reference TRBV2 and TRBJ2-1 proteins standing in past its ends, gives the full variable domain EPEVTQTPSHQVTQMGQEVILRCVPISNHLYFYWYRQILGQKVEFLVSFYNNEISEKSEIFDDQFSVERPDGSNFTLKIRSTKLEDSAMYFCASTAVRTSYNEQFFGPGTRLTVL.